Each of the 27 T cell receptor beta chains below was sequenced from the same sample in a study of T cell responses to AZD1222 COVID-19 vaccine. TCRdb keeps only in-frame clones here, not all; method: immunoSEQ multiplex PCR. Of under 200,000 clones listed, approximately 90% are singletons. Sequenced here: peripheral blood, sampled 28 days after the second AZD1222 dose. The source is an adult who received the AZD1222 COVID-19 vaccine.

This chain links TRBV9 with TRBJ2-2; a weak D match, TRBD1 (5 bases). This CDR3 has 15 residues. V was trimmed by 4 bases and J by 2 bases, leaving 12 bases between them. Germline V gene data show CDR1 as SGDLS and CDR2 as YYNGEE. The CDR3 DNA sequence: TGTGCCAGCAGCACAGGAGTAGGAAACACCGGGGAGCTGTTTTTT. Its protein is CASSTGVGNTGELFF.

V is TRBV7-2 and J is TRBJ1-2; tentatively, D is TRBD1 (5 bases). Germline lookup yields CDR1 SGHTA and CDR2 FQGNSA. The CDR3 loop spans 12 amino acids. V was pared by 5 bases and J by 8 bases, with 12 bases between. The CDR3 DNA is TGTGCCAGCAGCCTAGGGGTTGGGGGCTACACCTTC. Translating gives CASSLGVGGYTF.

The chain links TRBV28 to TRBJ2-3; D might be TRBD2 (5 bases). The germline V gene has CDR1 MDHEN and CDR2 SYDVKM. The CDR3 length is 13 residues. Trimming pared 3 bases from V and 8 bases from J, leaving 12 bases between. The CDR3 reads CASSFALDPTQYF. DNA of the CDR3: TGTGCCAGCAGTTTTGCACTAGACCCTACGCAGTATTTT.

The rearrangement uses TRBV6-5 and TRBJ2-7; D remains unclear. Germline CDR1 reads MNHEY; CDR2 reads SVGAGI. Trimming shortened V by 0 bases and J by 5 bases, and 11 bases separated the two germline ends. The CDR3 extends over 14 amino acids. The CDR3 loop is CASSYSKLVDEQYF. The CDR3, as DNA: TGTGCCAGCAGTTACTCGAAATTGGTCGACGAGCAGTACTTC.

This clone appeared a single time. The V gene is TRBV15, the J gene TRBJ1-2; 7 bases line up with TRBD1. J was trimmed by 7 bases and V by 4 bases; bases with no gene match: 9. The length of the CDR3 is 14 residues. Germline V CDR1 and CDR2: LNHNV, YYDKDF (reference sequence). This chain's CDR3 is CATSTGTATAGYTF. The DNA for the CDR3 is TGTGCCACCAGCACTGGGACAGCGACGGCTGGCTACACCTTC.

V is TRBV28 and J is TRBJ2-3; D is perhaps TRBD1 or TRBD2 (5 bases each). Germline CDR1 reads MDHEN; CDR2 reads SYDVKM. This CDR3 region has 12 residues. V was pared by 2 bases and J by 8 bases, with 8 bases between. CDR3 region: CASSLGGPTQYF. The CDR3 DNA sequence: TGTGCCAGCAGTTTAGGGGGACCTACGCAGTATTTT.

The rearrangement links TRBV7-9 to TRBJ2-3, with 8 bases aligning to TRBD2. V lost 3 bases, J lost 0 bases, and 5 bases stayed unmatched. From germline, CDR1 is SEHNR and CDR2 FQNEAQ (reference sequence). The CDR3 sequence is 16 residues long. The chain's CDR3 is CASSFMSGGSTDTQYF. CDR3 nucleotide sequence: TGTGCCAGCAGCTTTATGAGCGGGGGCAGCACAGATACGCAGTATTTT.

V and J are TRBV6-2 or TRBV6-3 and TRBJ2-1, with D unclear. V dropped 0 bases and J dropped 9 bases, with 18 bases sitting between them. Per the germline V gene, CDR1 is MNHEY and CDR2 is SVGEGT. This CDR3 is built from 16 residues. The CDR3 sequence: CASSYSPFSVISEQFF. CDR3 nucleotides: TGTGCCAGCAGTTACTCGCCGTTTTCAGTCATCAGTGAGCAGTTCTTC.

DNA of the CDR3: TGTGCCAGCAGAGACCCCAGGGGATTCACAGATACGCAGTATTTT. Residues: CASRDPRGFTDTQYF. This rearrangement joins TRBV27 to TRBJ2-3, with D tentatively TRBD1 (6 bases). This CDR3 contains 15 residues. The V and J ends lost 6 bases and 2 bases respectively, with 15 bases between them. Germline values: CDR1 MNHEY, CDR2 SMNVEV (reference sequence).

This chain connects TRBV7-9 to TRBJ1-4, with TRBD1 as a possible D gene (5 bases). CDR3 length equals 18 residues. Germline assignment: CDR1 SEHNR and CDR2 FQNEAQ (reference sequence). V lost 1 base to trimming and J lost 8 bases, with 23 bases between them. Written as DNA, the CDR3 is TGTGCCAGCAGCTTAGGTGTGTTACGAGGGGAAGTAGTCGAAAAACTGTTTTTT. This encodes CASSLGVLRGEVVEKLFF. Full variable domain (remainder filled in from reference TRBV7-9 and TRBJ1-4): DTGVSQNPRHKITKRGQNVTFRCDPISEHNRLYWYRQTLGQGPEFLTYFQNEAQLEKSRLLSDRFSAERPKGSFSTLEIQRTEQGDSAMYLCASSLGVLRGEVVEKLFFGSGTQLSVL.

The chain carries TRBV7-2 and TRBJ2-1; 8 bases line up with TRBD2. CDR3 size: 16 residues. The germline V gene has CDR1 SGHTA and CDR2 FQGNSA. Trimming removed 7 bases from V and 9 bases from J; junction bases left unmatched: 17. The CDR3 DNA reads as TGTGCCAGCACTGCTGCCGGGACTAGGCATTCGGGTGAGCAGTTCTTC. It encodes CASTAAGTRHSGEQFF.

The rearrangement uses TRBV3-1 (or the pseudogene TRBV3-2) and TRBJ2-3; D possibly corresponds to TRBD1 (6 bases). V lost 0 bases, J lost 8 bases, and 21 bases lay in between. Per the germline V gene, CDR1 is LGHDT and CDR2 is YNNKEL (reference sequence). This CDR3 region has 17 residues. The CDR3 loop is CASSQDQLRRGLATQYF. The CDR3 DNA follows: TGTGCCAGCAGCCAAGATCAGTTGCGCAGGGGCTTAGCTACGCAGTATTTT.

The V and J genes are TRBV19 and TRBJ1-2; 7 positions match TRBD1. The trim removed 5 bases at V and 3 bases at J, leaving 15 bases unmatched. The CDR3 spans 17 residues. Germline CDR1 and CDR2: LNHDA and SQIVND (reference sequence). The CDR3 DNA follows: TGTGCCAGTAGTCCCAAAGGGTGGCAGGGGGTTGACTATGGCTACACCTTC. As protein: CASSPKGWQGVDYGYTF.

The rearrangement joins TRBV5-1 to TRBJ1-2; TRBD1 matches 8 bases. V shed 3 bases, J shed 7 bases, and the junction held 8 bases outside the gene matches. The CDR3 is made up of 14 amino acids. Germline CDR1 SGHRS, CDR2 YFSETQ. The CDR3 protein is CASSSGQGMGGYTF. The CDR3 region has the DNA TGCGCCAGCAGCTCCGGACAGGGAATGGGTGGCTACACCTTC.

The chain has TRBV24-1 and TRBJ1-5; D gene unclear. This CDR3 contains 16 residues. With 4 bases removed from V and 3 bases from J, the gap between germline ends came to 15 bases. The germline V gene has CDR1 KGHDR and CDR2 SFDVKD. The CDR3 DNA reads TGTGCCACCAGTGACCCGCGGGCAGGAGACAATCAGCCCCAGCATTTT. Encoded protein: CATSDPRAGDNQPQHF.

The chain employs TRBV6-5 and TRBJ1-4; TRBD1 is a possible D gene (5 bases). The germline gives CDR1 MNHEY, CDR2 SVGAGI. Trimming took 8 bases from V and 4 from J, leaving 17 bases between them. CDR3 length: 15 amino acids. CDR3 region: CASGRRQILNEKLFF. Written as DNA, the CDR3 is TGTGCCAGCGGTCGTAGACAGATCCTTAATGAAAAACTGTTTTTT.

The chain links TRBV18 to TRBJ2-3; 7 bases line up with TRBD1. The CDR3 is 15 amino acids. V trimming: 5 bases; J trimming: 2 bases; junction bases outside the gene matches: 7. Germline assignment: CDR1 KGHSH and CDR2 LQKENI. The CDR3 sequence: CASSDRDSYTDTQYF. CDR3 coding DNA: TGTGCCAGCTCAGACCGGGACAGTTACACAGATACGCAGTATTTT.

The chain carries TRBV28 and TRBJ2-5; the match to TRBD1 covers 7 bases. After removal of 3 bases from V and 0 bases from J, the junction contained 7 bases not matched to a gene. CDR1 and CDR2 from the germline V gene are MDHEN and SYDVKM. The CDR3 is made up of 16 amino acids. Written as DNA, the CDR3 is TGTGCCAGCAGTTTTAACGGCAGGGGGTACCAAGAGACCCAGTACTTC. This gives the protein CASSFNGRGYQETQYF.

The CDR3: CASSLVGYTRKSGNTIYF. The CDR3 nucleotides are TGTGCCAGTAGTCTAGTGGGGTACACCAGGAAGTCTGGAAACACCATATATTTT. V is TRBV19 and J is TRBJ1-3; D is ambiguous. Germline lookup yields CDR1 LNHDA and CDR2 SQIVND (reference sequence). The CDR3 extends over 18 amino acids. Deletions cut 5 bases from V and 1 base from J, with 21 bases between.

The chain joins TRBV21-1 to TRBJ2-3; TRBD2 is taken as the D call from the table, unchecked against the DNA. TRBV21-1 is termed a pseudogene. The CDR3 covers 17 residues. CDR3 in amino acids: CASSNRAWGTSTDTQYF. The CDR3 region has the DNA TGTGCCAGCAGCAACAGGGCCTGGGGGACTAGCACAGATACGCAGTATTTT.

This sequence joins TRBV6-2 or TRBV6-3 and TRBJ1-5; TRBD1 agrees at 8 bases. The CDR3 is made up of 17 amino acids. With V trimmed by 2 bases and J by 6 bases, 12 bases remained unmatched. Germline V lookup: CDR1 MNHEY, CDR2 SVGEGT. The CDR3 loop reads CASSYVADRGRFQPQHF. As DNA, the CDR3 is TGTGCCAGCAGTTACGTTGCCGACAGGGGACGTTTTCAGCCCCAGCATTTT.

The gene calls are TRBV5-6 and TRBJ2-5, with 8 bases identical to TRBD2. Germline loops: CDR1 SGHDT, CDR2 YYEEEE. The J segment lost 0 bases and the V segment lost 0 bases, leaving 4 bases of the junction unmatched. The CDR3 runs to 16 residues. CDR3 bases: TGTGCCAGCAGCTTGGAGGGTAGCGGGGACCAAGAGACCCAGTACTTC. Residues: CASSLEGSGDQETQYF.

This chain links TRBV3-1 (or the pseudogene TRBV3-2) with TRBJ2-7; TRBD1 matches at 7 bases. The CDR3 consists of 14 residues. Germline assignment: CDR1 LGHDT and CDR2 YNNKEL (reference sequence). V lost 3 bases, J lost 6 bases, and 8 bases stayed unmatched. CDR3 sequence: CASSQVQGMGEQYF. CDR3 DNA: TGTGCCAGCAGCCAGGTACAGGGGATGGGCGAGCAGTACTTC.

The CDR3 loop reads CASSSWTGGASDTQYF. The CDR3 nucleotides are TGTGCCAGCAGTTCGTGGACAGGGGGCGCTTCAGATACGCAGTATTTT. This chain connects TRBV27 to TRBJ2-3; the match to TRBD1 covers 11 bases. The length of the CDR3 is 16 residues. V was clipped by 4 bases and J by 4 bases; unmatched bases: 7. Germline loops: CDR1 MNHEY, CDR2 SMNVEV (reference sequence).

The genes are TRBV28 and TRBJ1-4; 8 positions agree with TRBD1. The germline gives CDR1 MDHEN, CDR2 SYDVKM. The V gene end was trimmed by 7 bases and the J gene end by 2 bases; junction bases not matched to a gene: 3. CDR3 length equals 14 residues. In DNA form, the CDR3 reads TGTGCCAGCACCGGACAGGGTACTAATGAAAAACTGTTTTTT. Its translation: CASTGQGTNEKLFF.

This clone turned up a few times. The chain joins TRBV9 to TRBJ1-1, with D tentatively TRBD1 (6 bases). The ends were cut back, 0 bases at V and 1 base at J, with 16 bases in the middle. There are 17 residues in the CDR3. CDR1 and CDR2 (germline): SGDLS, YYNGEE. The CDR3 here is CASSVGGQERRNTEAFF. The CDR3 DNA follows: TGTGCCAGCAGCGTAGGGGGGCAGGAACGAAGGAACACTGAAGCTTTCTTT.

The chain joins TRBV7-2 to TRBJ1-6; 8 nucleotides line up with TRBD1. The CDR3 contains 16 residues. Germline trimming cut 4 bases from V and 3 bases from J; bases unmatched to any gene: 5. CDR1 and CDR2 (germline): SGHTA, FQGNSA. This CDR3 is CASSSGTGYYNSPLHF. In nucleotides, the CDR3 is TGTGCCAGCAGCTCCGGGACAGGCTACTATAATTCACCCCTCCACTTT.